A selection of T cell receptor beta chains follows, all from one sample in a study of cytomegalovirus exposure and HLA in healthy donors. Sequencing was performed with immunoSEQ multiplex PCR; in TCRdb, only in-frame clones are kept and a portion is missing. Counted here are 150,000 to 200,000 clones, 70% to 80% occurring once; the ten biggest clones make up about 9.1%. Material for sequencing was PBMCs. The receptors were gathered from a man between 18 and 35 years old in good health and CMV-seropositive. Each CDR3 is given with its conserved first and last residue. D genes are given only for firm matches. Not all rows give a size; the values are once, few, many and, for expanded clones, a class.

d_call,clone_size,v_call,j_call,cdr3_aa,cdr3_nt
TRBD2,-,TRBV29-1,TRBJ2-7,CSVGLAGPYEQYF,TGCAGCGTTGGACTAGCGGGGCCTTACGAGCAGTACTTC
-,-,TRBV7-9,TRBJ2-5,CASSPAPAGYQETQYF,TGTGCCAGCAGCCCCGCCCCAGCGGGCTATCAAGAGACCCAGTACTTC
-,-,TRBV4-3,TRBJ2-7,CASSQDSGYEQYF,TGCGCCAGCAGCCAAGATAGCGGCTACGAGCAGTACTTC
-,-,TRBV4-1,TRBJ1-2,CASSHGQSYGYTF,TGCGCCAGCAGCCACGGACAGTCCTATGGCTACACCTTC
-,-,TRBV2,TRBJ2-1,CASSTRGGPANEQFF,TGTGCCAGCAGTACTCGTGGGGGCCCAGCAAATGAGCAGTTCTTC
TRBD1,once,TRBV7-9,TRBJ1-2,CASSSWTGEEYGYTF,TGTGCCAGCAGCTCCTGGACAGGGGAAGAGTATGGCTACACCTTC
-,-,TRBV7-9,TRBJ2-6,CASSQEQGSGANVLTF,TGTGCCAGCAGCCAAGAACAGGGCTCCGGGGCCAACGTCCTGACTTTC
-,once,TRBV6-5,TRBJ2-1,CASSYRRGLVYNEQFF,TGTGCCAGCAGTTACCGAAGGGGACTTGTGTACAATGAGCAGTTCTTC
-,-,TRBV6-1,TRBJ2-7,CASSQFHYEQYF,TGTGCCAGCAGTCAATTTCACTACGAGCAGTACTTC
-,-,TRBV21-1,TRBJ1-2,CASTLPDRLEGYTF,TGCGCCAGCACGCTACCGGACAGGCTTGAAGGCTACACCTTC
-,-,TRBV7-8,TRBJ1-4,CASGAGPEKLFF,TGTGCCAGCGGAGCGGGACCCGAAAAACTGTTTTTT
TRBD1,-,TRBV9,TRBJ2-3,CASSSGGADTQYF,TGTGCCAGCAGCTCAGGGGGTGCAGATACGCAGTATTTT
TRBD2,few,TRBV27,TRBJ2-1,CASSIERGSSYNEQFF,TGTGCCAGCAGTATCGAGCGGGGTAGCTCCTACAATGAGCAGTTCTTC
TRBD2,-,TRBV4-3,TRBJ2-3,CASSRLLAGFEDTQYF,TGCGCCAGCAGCCGATTACTAGCGGGTTTCGAGGATACGCAGTATTTT
-,-,TRBV7-2,TRBJ1-2,CASSLVGDYGYTF,TGTGCCAGCAGCTTAGTCGGGGACTATGGCTACACCTTC
-,-,TRBV5-1,TRBJ2-5,CASSLEGQGKETQYF,TGCGCCAGCAGCTTGGAGGGCCAGGGGAAAGAGACCCAGTACTTC
-,-,TRBV6-5,TRBJ2-7,CASSYSRGGGSYEQYF,TGTGCCAGCAGTTACTCCCGGGGAGGGGGGTCCTACGAGCAGTACTTC
TRBD1,-,TRBV4-1,TRBJ1-2,CASSHRTGYGYTF,TGCGCCAGCAGTCACCGGACAGGGTATGGCTACACCTTC
TRBD2,-,TRBV6-6,TRBJ2-1,CASSVSGREQFF,TGTGCCAGCAGCGTAAGCGGGAGAGAGCAGTTCTTC
-,-,TRBV28,TRBJ1-3,CASSFWAYGNTIYF,TGTGCCAGCAGTTTTTGGGCATATGGAAACACCATATATTTT
TRBD1,-,TRBV19,TRBJ1-2,CASQDREKRWSYGYTF,TGTGCCAGTCAAGACAGGGAAAAACGTTGGTCGTATGGCTACACCTTC
-,-,TRBV4-1,TRBJ2-1,CASSQDTGMVYNEQFF,TGCGCCAGCAGCCAAGATACAGGGATGGTCTACAATGAGCAGTTCTTC
TRBD1,-,TRBV2,TRBJ2-7,CASRLGTASYEQYF,TGTGCCAGCAGGCTGGGGACAGCTTCCTACGAGCAGTACTTC
TRBD1,-,TRBV13,TRBJ1-2,CASSSLNRDRGGDYGYTF,TGTGCCAGCAGCTCTTTAAACCGGGACAGGGGCGGTGACTATGGCTACACCTTC
-,-,TRBV7-3,TRBJ2-3,CASSYLVGGLNTQYF,TGTGCCAGCAGCTATCTAGTGGGGGGTTTGAATACGCAGTATTTT
-,-,TRBV4-2,TRBJ1-5,CASSQVYRRLTEDSNQPQHF,TGTGCCAGCAGCCAAGTATACCGCAGGTTGACGGAGGATAGCAATCAGCCCCAGCATTTT
TRBD1,-,TRBV7-2,TRBJ1-5,CASSLAGQGIQPQHF,TGTGCCAGCAGCTTAGCCGGACAGGGTATTCAGCCCCAGCATTTT
-,-,TRBV6-5,TRBJ2-5,CAGATDGTPVETQYF,TGTGCCGGGGCGACCGACGGGACACCCGTAGAGACCCAGTACTTC
TRBD1,-,TRBV13,TRBJ1-5,CASSLGRTGGSQPQHF,TGTGCCAGCAGCTTAGGCCGGACAGGGGGCTCTCAGCCCCAGCATTTT
-,-,TRBV11-2,TRBJ1-1,CASSWGRGGGSTEAFF,TGTGCCAGCAGCTGGGGTCGGGGGGGAGGGAGCACTGAAGCTTTCTTT
TRBD2,-,TRBV9,TRBJ2-1,CASSVVGGGHYNEQFF,TGTGCCAGCAGCGTAGTCGGGGGGGGACACTACAATGAGCAGTTCTTC
TRBD1,few,TRBV4-3,TRBJ1-1,CASSQGDSTEAFF,TGCGCCAGCAGCCAGGGGGACAGCACTGAAGCTTTCTTT
-,-,TRBV30,TRBJ2-7,CAWSVRMGSSYEQYF,TGTGCCTGGAGTGTAAGGATGGGGAGCTCCTACGAGCAGTACTTC
TRBD1,once,TRBV18,TRBJ2-6,CASSLTGATSGANVLTF,TGTGCCAGCTCACTCACAGGGGCCACCTCTGGGGCCAACGTCCTGACTTTC
TRBD1,-,TRBV6-5,TRBJ2-1,CASSYSGQGQEQFF,TGTGCCAGCAGTTACTCCGGACAGGGCCAAGAGCAGTTCTTC
TRBD2,-,TRBV2,TRBJ2-1,CASSGLDGRGTEQFF,TGTGCCAGCAGTGGTTTGGACGGGAGGGGGACTGAGCAGTTCTTC
-,-,TRBV6-5,TRBJ2-4,CASSDLQGLQYF,TGTGCCAGCAGTGACCTACAGGGCCTCCAGTACTTC
TRBD1,-,TRBV6-4,TRBJ2-7,CASSLDRDRVYEQYF,TGTGCCAGCAGTTTGGACCGGGACAGGGTCTACGAGCAGTACTTC
-,-,TRBV4-2,TRBJ2-5,CASSQDRQETQYF,TGTGCCAGCAGCCAAGACCGGCAAGAGACCCAGTACTTC
-,-,TRBV5-1,TRBJ2-5,CASRRSSGVLSSRGQETQYF,TGCGCCAGCAGGAGGAGTAGTGGGGTCCTCTCCTCTCGGGGGCAAGAGACCCAGTACTTC
TRBD2,-,TRBV7-9,TRBJ2-5,CASSLFRVGFGTSMETQYF,TGTGCCAGCAGCTTATTTAGAGTAGGGTTTGGGACTAGCATGGAGACCCAGTACTTC
-,-,TRBV28,TRBJ1-1,CASVGGVRTETEAFF,TGTGCCAGCGTGGGAGGGGTCAGGACCGAGACTGAAGCTTTCTTT
-,-,TRBV27,TRBJ1-5,CASSLSLQGNQPQHF,TGTGCCAGCAGTTTATCCCTACAGGGCAATCAGCCCCAGCATTTT
-,-,TRBV5-1,TRBJ1-2,CASREGNYGYTF,TGCGCCAGCAGGGAGGGAAACTATGGCTACACCTTC
-,once,TRBV7-9,TRBJ2-5,CASSPPALETQYF,TGTGCCAGCAGCCCACCTGCGCTAGAGACCCAGTACTTC
-,-,TRBV7-6,TRBJ2-7,CASSLGWLYEQYF,TGTGCCAGCAGCTTAGGATGGCTCTACGAGCAGTACTTC
-,-,TRBV28,TRBJ1-1,CASSLSFGANTEAFF,TGTGCCAGCAGTTTATCGTTTGGGGCGAACACTGAAGCTTTCTTT
TRBD2,-,TRBV7-6,TRBJ2-3,CASSPGGDTQYF,TGTGCCAGCAGCCCGGGGGGGGATACGCAGTATTTT
TRBD1,-,TRBV13,TRBJ1-1,CASSSRGQGPNTEAFF,TGTGCCAGCAGCTCCCGCGGACAGGGGCCGAACACTGAAGCTTTCTTT